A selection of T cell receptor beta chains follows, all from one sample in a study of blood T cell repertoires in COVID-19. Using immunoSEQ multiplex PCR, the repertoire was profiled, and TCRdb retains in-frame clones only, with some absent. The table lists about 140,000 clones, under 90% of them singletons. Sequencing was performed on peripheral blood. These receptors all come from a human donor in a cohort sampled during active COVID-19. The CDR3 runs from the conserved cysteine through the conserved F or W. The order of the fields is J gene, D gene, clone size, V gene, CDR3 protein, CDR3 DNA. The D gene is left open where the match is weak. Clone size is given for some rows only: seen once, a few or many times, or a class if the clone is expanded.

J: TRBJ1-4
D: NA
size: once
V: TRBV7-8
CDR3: CASSLGNGGDNEKLFF
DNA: TGTGCCAGCAGCTTAGGGAATGGAGGGGATAATGAAAAACTGTTTTTT

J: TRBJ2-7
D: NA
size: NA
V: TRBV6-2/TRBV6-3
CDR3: CASSPSSYEQYF
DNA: TGTGCCAGCAGCCCCTCCTCCTACGAGCAGTACTTC

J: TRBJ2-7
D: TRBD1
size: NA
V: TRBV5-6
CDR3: CASSLVSGGFYEQYF
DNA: TGTGCCAGCAGCTTGGTATCAGGGGGCTTCTACGAGCAGTACTTC

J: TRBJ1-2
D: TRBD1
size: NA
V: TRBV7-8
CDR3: CASSPRDRGFYGYTF
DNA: TGTGCCAGCAGCCCCCGGGACAGGGGGTTCTATGGCTACACCTTC

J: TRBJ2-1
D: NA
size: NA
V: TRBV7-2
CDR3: CASSLVSIGFVNEQFF
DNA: TGTGCCAGCAGCTTAGTGAGCATCGGGTTCGTCAATGAGCAGTTCTTC

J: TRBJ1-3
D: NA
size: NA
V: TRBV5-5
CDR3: CASSLDPDSGNTIYF
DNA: TGTGCCAGCAGCTTGGACCCAGACTCTGGAAACACCATATATTTT

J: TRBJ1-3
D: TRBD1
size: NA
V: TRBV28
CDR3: CASSSPGQGRNTIYF
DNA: TGTGCCAGCAGTTCGCCGGGACAGGGGAGAAACACCATATATTTT

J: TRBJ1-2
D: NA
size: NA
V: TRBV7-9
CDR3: CASSLGLSYGYTF
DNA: TGTGCCAGCAGCTTAGGACTCAGCTATGGCTACACCTTC

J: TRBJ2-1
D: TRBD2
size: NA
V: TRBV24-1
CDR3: CATSDLWREGRNEQFF
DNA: TGTGCCACCAGTGATTTGTGGAGGGAGGGCCGAAATGAGCAGTTCTTC

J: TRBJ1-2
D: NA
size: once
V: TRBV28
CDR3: CASSWGGPIDLGYTF
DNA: TGTGCCAGCAGTTGGGGGGGACCGATTGATTTGGGCTACACCTTC

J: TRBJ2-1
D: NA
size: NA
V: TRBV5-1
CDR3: CASSSPEVGATIGFF
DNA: TGCGCCAGCAGCTCGCCCGAAGTTGGAGCTACTATTGGGTTCTTC

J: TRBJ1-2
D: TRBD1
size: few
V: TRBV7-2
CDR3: CASSPGTANYGYTF
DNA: TGTGCCAGCAGCCCGGGGACAGCGAACTATGGCTACACCTTC

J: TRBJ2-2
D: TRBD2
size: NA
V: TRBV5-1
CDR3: CASSPSGTSGSPNRGELFF
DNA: TGCGCCAGCAGCCCCTCCGGGACTAGCGGGAGTCCCAACCGCGGGGAGCTGTTTTTT

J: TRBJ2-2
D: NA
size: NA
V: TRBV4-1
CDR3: CASSRLGDFEGGELFF
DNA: TGCGCCAGCAGCCGCCTAGGCGACTTCGAAGGCGGGGAGCTGTTTTTT

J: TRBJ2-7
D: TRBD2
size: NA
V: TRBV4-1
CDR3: CASSQGPFTSGSSYEQYF
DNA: TGCGCCAGCAGCCAAGGCCCTTTTACTAGCGGGAGTTCCTACGAGCAGTACTTC

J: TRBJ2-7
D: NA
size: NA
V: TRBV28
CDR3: CASNRPQGHYEQYF
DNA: TGTGCCAGCAATCGCCCTCAGGGACACTACGAGCAGTACTTC